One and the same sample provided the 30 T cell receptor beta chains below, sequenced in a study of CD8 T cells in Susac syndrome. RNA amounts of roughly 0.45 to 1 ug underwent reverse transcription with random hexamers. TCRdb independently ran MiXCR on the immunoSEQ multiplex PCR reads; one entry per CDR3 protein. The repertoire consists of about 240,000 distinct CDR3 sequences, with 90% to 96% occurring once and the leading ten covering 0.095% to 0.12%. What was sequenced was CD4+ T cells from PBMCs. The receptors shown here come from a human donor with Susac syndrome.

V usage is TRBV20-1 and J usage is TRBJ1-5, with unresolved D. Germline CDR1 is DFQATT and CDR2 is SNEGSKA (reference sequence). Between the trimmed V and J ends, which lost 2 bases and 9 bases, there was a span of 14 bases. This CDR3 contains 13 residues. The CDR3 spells CSARSLSPGPQHF. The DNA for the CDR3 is TGCAGTGCTAGAAGCCTTTCCCCGGGGCCCCAGCATTTT.

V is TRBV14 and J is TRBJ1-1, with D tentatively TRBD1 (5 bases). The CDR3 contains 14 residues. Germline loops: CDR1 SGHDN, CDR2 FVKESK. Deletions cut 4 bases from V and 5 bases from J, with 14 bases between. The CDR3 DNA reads TGTGCCAGCAGCCGTGGCACTGGGGGGACTGAAGCTTTCTTT. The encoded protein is CASSRGTGGTEAFF.

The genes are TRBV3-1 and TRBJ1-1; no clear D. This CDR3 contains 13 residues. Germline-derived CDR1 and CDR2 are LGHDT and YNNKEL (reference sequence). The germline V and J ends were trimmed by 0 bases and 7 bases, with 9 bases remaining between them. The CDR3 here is CASSQEMANEAFF. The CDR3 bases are TGTGCCAGCAGCCAAGAGATGGCCAATGAAGCTTTCTTT.

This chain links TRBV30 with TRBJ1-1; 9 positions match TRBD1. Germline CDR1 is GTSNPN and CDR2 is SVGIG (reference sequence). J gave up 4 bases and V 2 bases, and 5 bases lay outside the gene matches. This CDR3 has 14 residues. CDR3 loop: CAWSTQTGGTEAFF. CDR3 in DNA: TGTGCCTGGAGTACCCAGACAGGGGGCACTGAAGCTTTCTTT.

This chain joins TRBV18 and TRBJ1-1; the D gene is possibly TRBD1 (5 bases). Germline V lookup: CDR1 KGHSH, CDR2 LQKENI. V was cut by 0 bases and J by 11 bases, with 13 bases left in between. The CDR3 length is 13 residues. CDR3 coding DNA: TGTGCCAGCTCACCACCAGTGGTGGGGGGGGCTTTCTTT. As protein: CASSPPVVGGAFF. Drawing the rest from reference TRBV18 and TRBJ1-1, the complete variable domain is NAGVMQNPRHLVRRRGQEARLRCSPMKGHSHVYWYRQLPEEGLKFMVYLQKENIIDESGMPKERFSAEFPKEGPSILRIQQVVRGDSAAYFCASSPPVVGGAFFGQGTRLTVV.

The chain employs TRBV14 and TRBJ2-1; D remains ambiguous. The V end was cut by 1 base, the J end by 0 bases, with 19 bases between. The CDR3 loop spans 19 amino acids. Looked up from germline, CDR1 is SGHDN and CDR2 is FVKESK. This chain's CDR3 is CASSQALLFAASSYNEQFF. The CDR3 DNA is TGTGCCAGCAGCCAAGCACTTCTCTTTGCGGCCAGCTCCTACAATGAGCAGTTCTTC.

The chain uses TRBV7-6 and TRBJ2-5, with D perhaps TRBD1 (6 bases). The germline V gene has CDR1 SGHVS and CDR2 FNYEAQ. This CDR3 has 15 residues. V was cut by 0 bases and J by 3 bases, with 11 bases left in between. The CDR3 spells CASSLAGARKETQYF. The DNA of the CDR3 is TGTGCCAGCAGCTTAGCGGGGGCTAGAAAAGAGACCCAGTACTTC.

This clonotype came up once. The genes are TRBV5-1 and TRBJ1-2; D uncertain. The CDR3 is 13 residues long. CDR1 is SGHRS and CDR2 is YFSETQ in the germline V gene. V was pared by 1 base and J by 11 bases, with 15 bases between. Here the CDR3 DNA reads TGCGCCAGCAGCTTGTCCCAATCTACCGTTTACACCTTC. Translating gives CASSLSQSTVYTF.

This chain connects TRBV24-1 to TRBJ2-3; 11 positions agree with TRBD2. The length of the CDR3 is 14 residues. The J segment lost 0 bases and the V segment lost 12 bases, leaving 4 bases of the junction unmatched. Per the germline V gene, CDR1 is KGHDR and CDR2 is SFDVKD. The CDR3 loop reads CAQPSGRSTDTQYF. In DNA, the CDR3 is TGTGCCCAACCTAGCGGGAGGAGCACAGATACGCAGTATTTT.

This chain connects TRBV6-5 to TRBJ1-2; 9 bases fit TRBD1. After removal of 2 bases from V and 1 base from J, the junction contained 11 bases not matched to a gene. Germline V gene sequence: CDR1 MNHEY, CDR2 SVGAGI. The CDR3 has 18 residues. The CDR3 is CASSYARLTGGRNYGYTF. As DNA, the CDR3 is TGTGCCAGCAGTTACGCCCGCCTTACAGGGGGCCGTAACTATGGCTACACCTTC.

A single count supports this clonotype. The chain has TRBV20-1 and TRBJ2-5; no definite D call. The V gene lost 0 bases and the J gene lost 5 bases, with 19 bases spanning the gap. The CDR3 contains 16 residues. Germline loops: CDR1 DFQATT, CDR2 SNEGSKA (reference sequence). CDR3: CSARDEGGLTWETQYF. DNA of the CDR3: TGCAGTGCTAGAGATGAAGGCGGCCTAACCTGGGAGACCCAGTACTTC.

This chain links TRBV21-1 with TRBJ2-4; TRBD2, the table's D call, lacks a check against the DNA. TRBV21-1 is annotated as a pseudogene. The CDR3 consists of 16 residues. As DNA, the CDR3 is TGTGCCAGCAGCAAAAAGACTAGCGAGGCCAAAAACATTCAGTACTTC. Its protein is CASSKKTSEAKNIQYF.

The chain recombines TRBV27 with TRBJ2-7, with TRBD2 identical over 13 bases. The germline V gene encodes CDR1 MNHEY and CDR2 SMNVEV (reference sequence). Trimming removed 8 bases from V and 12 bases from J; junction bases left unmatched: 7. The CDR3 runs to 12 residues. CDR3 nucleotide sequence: TGTGCCAGCTGGACTAGCGGGAGTGTTTTGTACTTC. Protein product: CASWTSGSVLYF.

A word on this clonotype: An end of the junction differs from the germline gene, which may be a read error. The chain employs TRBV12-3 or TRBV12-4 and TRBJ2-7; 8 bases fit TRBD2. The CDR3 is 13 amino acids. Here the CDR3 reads CASSPSTRAGAHF. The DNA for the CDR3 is TGTGCCAGCAGTCCCTCCACAAGAGCGGGAGCACACTTC.

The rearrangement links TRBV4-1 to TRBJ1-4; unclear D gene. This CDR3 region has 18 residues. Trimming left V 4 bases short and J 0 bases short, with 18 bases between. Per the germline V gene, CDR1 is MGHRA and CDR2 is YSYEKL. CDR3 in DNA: TGCGCCAGCAGCCTTAGGACCCCGAGAGGTGCAACTAATGAAAAACTGTTTTTT. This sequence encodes CASSLRTPRGATNEKLFF.

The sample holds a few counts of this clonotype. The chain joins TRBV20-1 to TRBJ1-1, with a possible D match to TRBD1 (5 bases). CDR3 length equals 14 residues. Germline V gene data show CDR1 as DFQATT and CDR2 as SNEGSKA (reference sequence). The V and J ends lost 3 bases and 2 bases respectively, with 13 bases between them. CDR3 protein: CSARFGGPNTEAFF. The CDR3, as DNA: TGCAGTGCTAGGTTCGGGGGACCAAACACTGAAGCTTTCTTT.

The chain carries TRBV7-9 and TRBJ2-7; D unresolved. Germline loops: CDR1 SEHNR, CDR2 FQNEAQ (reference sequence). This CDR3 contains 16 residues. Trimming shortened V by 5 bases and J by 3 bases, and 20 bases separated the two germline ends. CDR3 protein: CASSANRNPSLYEQYF. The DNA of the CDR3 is TGTGCCAGCAGCGCCAACAGAAACCCAAGCCTCTACGAGCAGTACTTC.

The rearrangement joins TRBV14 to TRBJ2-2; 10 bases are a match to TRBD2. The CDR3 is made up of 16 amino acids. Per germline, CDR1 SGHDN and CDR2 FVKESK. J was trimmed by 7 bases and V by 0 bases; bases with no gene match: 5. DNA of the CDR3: TGTGCCAGCAGCCAAGATTGGCTAGCGGGAGTCGGGGAGCTGTTTTTT. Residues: CASSQDWLAGVGELFF.

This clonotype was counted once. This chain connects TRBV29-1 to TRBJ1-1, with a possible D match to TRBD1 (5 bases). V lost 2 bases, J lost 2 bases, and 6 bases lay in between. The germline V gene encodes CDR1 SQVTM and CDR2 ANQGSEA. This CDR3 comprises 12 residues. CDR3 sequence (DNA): TGCAGCGTTGAACAGGGCAACACTGAAGCTTTCTTT. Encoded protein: CSVEQGNTEAFF.

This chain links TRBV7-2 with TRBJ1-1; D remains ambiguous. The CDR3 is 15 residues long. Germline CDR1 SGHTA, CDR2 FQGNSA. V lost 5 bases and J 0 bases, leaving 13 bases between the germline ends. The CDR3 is CASSLRFVMNTEAFF. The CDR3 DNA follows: TGTGCCAGCAGCCTCAGGTTTGTTATGAACACTGAAGCTTTCTTT. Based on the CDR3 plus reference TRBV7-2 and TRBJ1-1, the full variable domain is GAGVSQSPSNKVTEKGKDVELRCDPISGHTALYWYRQSLGQGLEFLIYFQGNSAPDKSGLPSDRFSAERTGGSVSTLTIQRTQQEDSAVYLCASSLRFVMNTEAFFGQGTRLTVV.

The CDR3 here is CATSRASTGIYEQYF. CDR3 in DNA: TGTGCCACCAGCAGAGCTTCTACGGGTATCTACGAGCAGTACTTC. The chain combines TRBV15 with TRBJ2-7; no definite D call. From germline, CDR1 is LNHNV and CDR2 YYDKDF (reference sequence). V was pared by 1 base and J by 3 bases, with 13 bases between. The CDR3 spans 15 residues.

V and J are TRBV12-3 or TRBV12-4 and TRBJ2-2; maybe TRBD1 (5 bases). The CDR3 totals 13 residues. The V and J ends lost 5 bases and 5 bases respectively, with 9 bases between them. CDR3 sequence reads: CASSRGRTGELFF. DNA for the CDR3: TGTGCCAGCAGTAGGGGCCGAACCGGGGAGCTGTTTTTT.

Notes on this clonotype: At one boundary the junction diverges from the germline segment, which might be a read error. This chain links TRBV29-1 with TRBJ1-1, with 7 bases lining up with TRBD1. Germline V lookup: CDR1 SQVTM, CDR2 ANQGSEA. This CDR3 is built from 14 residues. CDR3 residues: CSVEKGALNAEAFF. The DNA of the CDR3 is TGCAGCGTTGAAAAGGGGGCCTTGAACGCTGAAGCTTTCTTT.

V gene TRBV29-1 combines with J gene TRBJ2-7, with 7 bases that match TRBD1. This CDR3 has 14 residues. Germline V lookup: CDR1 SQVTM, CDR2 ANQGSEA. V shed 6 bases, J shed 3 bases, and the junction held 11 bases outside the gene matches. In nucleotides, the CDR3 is TGCAGCGTAAGCCGACAGGGAATAGGCTACGAGCAGTACTTC. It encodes CSVSRQGIGYEQYF.

The CDR3 reads CSASRPSGSYEQYF. The DNA of the CDR3 is TGCAGTGCTAGTAGGCCTAGCGGGTCGTACGAGCAGTACTTC. The chain carries TRBV20-1 and TRBJ2-7, with TRBD2 identical over 8 bases. Trimming at V came to 3 bases and at J to 4 bases, leaving 8 bases not matched to a gene. CDR1 DFQATT and CDR2 SNEGSKA come from the germline V gene (reference sequence). This CDR3 spans 14 amino acids.

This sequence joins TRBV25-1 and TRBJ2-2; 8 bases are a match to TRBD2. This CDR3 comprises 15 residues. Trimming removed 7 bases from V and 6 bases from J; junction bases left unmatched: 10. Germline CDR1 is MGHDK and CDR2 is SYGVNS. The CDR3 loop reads CASTSGTSSSGELFF. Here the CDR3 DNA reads TGTGCCAGCACCTCCGGGACTAGTTCGTCCGGGGAGCTGTTTTTT.

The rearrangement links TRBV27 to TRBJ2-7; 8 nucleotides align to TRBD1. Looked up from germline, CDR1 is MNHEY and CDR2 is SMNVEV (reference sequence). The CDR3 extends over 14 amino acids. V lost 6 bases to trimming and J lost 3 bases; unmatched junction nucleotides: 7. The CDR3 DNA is TGTGCCAGCAGCAGGGCAGGGGGCTTCTACGAGCAGTACTTC. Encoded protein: CASSRAGGFYEQYF.

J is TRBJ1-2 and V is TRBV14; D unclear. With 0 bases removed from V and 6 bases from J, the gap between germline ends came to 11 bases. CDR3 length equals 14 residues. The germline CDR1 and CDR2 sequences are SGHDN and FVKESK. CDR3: CASSQESYKNGYTF. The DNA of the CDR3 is TGTGCCAGCAGCCAAGAGTCATACAAAAATGGCTACACCTTC.

CDR3 region: CASSEAYGGIDEQYF. The CDR3 DNA reads TGTGCCAGCAGTGAAGCGTATGGCGGGATTGACGAGCAGTACTTC. This chain links TRBV2 with TRBJ2-7, with a possible D match to TRBD2 (6 bases). Germline V gene data show CDR1 as SNHLY and CDR2 as FYNNEI. V gave up 0 bases and J gave up 5 bases, with 14 bases separating them. The CDR3 is made up of 15 amino acids.

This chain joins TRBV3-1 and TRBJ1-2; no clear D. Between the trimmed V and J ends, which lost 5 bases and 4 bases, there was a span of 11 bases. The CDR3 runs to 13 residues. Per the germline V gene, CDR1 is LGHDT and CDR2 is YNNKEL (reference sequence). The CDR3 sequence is CASSNPALYGYTF. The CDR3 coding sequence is TGTGCCAGCAGCAATCCGGCTCTCTATGGCTACACCTTC.